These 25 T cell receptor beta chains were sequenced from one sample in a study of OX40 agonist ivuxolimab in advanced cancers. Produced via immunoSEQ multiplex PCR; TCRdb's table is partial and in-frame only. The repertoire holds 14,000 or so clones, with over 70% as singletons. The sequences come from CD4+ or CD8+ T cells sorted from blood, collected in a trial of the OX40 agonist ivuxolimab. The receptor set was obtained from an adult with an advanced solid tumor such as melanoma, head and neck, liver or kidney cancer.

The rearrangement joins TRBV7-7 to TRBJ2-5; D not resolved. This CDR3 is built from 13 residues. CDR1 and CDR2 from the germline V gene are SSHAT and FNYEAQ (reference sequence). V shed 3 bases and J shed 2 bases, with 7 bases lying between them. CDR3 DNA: TGTGCCAGCAGCTTGGATGGTCAAGAGACCCAGTACTTC. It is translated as CASSLDGQETQYF.

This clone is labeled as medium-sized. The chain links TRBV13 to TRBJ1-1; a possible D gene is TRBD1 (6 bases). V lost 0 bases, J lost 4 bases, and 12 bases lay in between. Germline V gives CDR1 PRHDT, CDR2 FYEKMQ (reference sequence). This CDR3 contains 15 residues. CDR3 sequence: CASSLGAQGFTEAFF. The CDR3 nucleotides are TGTGCCAGCAGCTTAGGGGCACAGGGCTTCACTGAAGCTTTCTTT.

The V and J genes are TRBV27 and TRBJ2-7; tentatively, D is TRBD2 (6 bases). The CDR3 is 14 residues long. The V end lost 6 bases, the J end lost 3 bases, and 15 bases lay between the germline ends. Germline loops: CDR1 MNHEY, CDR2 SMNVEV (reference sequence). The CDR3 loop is CASSLGGSIYEQYF. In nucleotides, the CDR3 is TGTGCCAGCAGCCTCGGAGGGTCAATCTACGAGCAGTACTTC.

The CDR3 DNA is TGTGCCAGCAGCTTAGGGAGCCGACTAGCGAATTACAATGAGCAGTTCTTC. This translates into CASSLGSRLANYNEQFF. The rearrangement joins TRBV11-2 to TRBJ2-1; 8 nucleotides line up with TRBD2. The germline V gene has CDR1 SGHAT and CDR2 FQNNGV. The CDR3 is 17 amino acids. The V segment lost 1 base and the J segment 4 bases; nucleotides outside the gene matches: 9.

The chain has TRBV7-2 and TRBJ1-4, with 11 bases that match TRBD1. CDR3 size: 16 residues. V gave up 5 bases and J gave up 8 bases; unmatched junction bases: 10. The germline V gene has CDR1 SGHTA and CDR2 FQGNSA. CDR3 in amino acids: CASSPAGQGAIEKLFF. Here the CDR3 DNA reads TGTGCCAGCAGCCCCGCAGGACAGGGGGCTATCGAAAAACTGTTTTTT.

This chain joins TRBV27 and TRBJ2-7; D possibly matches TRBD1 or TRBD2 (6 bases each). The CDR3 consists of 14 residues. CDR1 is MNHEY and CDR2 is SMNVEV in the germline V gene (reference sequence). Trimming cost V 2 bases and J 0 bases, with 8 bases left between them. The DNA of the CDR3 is TGTGCCAGCAGTTTAGGGGGGCCCTCCTACGAGCAGTACTTC. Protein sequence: CASSLGGPSYEQYF.

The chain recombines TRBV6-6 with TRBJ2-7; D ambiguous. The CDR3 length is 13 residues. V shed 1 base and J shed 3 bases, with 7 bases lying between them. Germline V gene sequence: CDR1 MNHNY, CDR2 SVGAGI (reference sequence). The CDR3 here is CASSYWMVYEQYF. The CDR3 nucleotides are TGTGCCAGCAGTTACTGGATGGTCTACGAGCAGTACTTC.

The CDR3: CASSFPGRPNEKLFF. CDR3 coding DNA: TGTGCCAGCAGCTTTCCGGGACGGCCTAATGAAAAACTGTTTTTT. The chain links TRBV11-2 to TRBJ1-4, with D possibly TRBD1 on 5 matching bases. Germline values: CDR1 SGHAT, CDR2 FQNNGV. V dropped 3 bases and J dropped 3 bases, with 11 bases sitting between them. The CDR3 length is 15 residues.

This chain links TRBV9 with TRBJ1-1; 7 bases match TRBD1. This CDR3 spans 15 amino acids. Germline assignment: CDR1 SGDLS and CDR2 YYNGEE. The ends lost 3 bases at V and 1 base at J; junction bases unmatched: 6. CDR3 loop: CASSGTGRTNTEAFF. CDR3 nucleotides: TGTGCCAGCAGCGGGACAGGACGAACGAACACTGAAGCTTTCTTT. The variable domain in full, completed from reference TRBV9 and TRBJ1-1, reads DSGVTQTPKHLITATGQRVTLRCSPRSGDLSVYWYQQSLDQGLQFLIQYYNGEERAKGNILERFSAQQFPDLHSELNLSSLELGDSALYFCASSGTGRTNTEAFFGQGTRLTVV.

The CDR3 reads CASSSGDRDTNEKLFF. The CDR3 bases are TGTGCCAGCAGTTCCGGAGACAGGGACACTAATGAAAAACTGTTTTTT. The rearrangement links TRBV6-5 to TRBJ1-4, with 7 bases identical to TRBD1. With V trimmed by 4 bases and J by 2 bases, 7 bases remained unmatched. Looked up from germline, CDR1 is MNHEY and CDR2 is SVGAGI. The CDR3 is made up of 16 amino acids.

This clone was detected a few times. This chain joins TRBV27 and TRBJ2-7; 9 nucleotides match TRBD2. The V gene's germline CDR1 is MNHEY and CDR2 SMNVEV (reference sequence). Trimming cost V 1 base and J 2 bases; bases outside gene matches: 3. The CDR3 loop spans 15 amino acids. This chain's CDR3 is CASSLFGLAPYEQYF. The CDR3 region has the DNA TGTGCCAGCAGTTTATTCGGACTAGCGCCCTACGAGCAGTACTTC.

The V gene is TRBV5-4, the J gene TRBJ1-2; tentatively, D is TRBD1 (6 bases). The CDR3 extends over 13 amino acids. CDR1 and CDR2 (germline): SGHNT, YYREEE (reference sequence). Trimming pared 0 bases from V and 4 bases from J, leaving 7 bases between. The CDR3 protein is CASSLGTVYGYTF. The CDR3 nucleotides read TGTGCCAGCAGCTTGGGGACAGTCTATGGCTACACCTTC.

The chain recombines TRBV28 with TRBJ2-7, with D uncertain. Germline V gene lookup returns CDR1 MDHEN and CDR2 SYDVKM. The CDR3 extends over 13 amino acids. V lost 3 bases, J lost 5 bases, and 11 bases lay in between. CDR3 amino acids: CASSFPGGNEQYF. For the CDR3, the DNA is TGTGCCAGCAGTTTCCCGGGCGGTAACGAGCAGTACTTC.

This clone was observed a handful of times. This CDR3 reads CASGQGQKVIYEQYF. CDR3 sequence (DNA): TGTGCCAGCGGTCAGGGACAGAAAGTAATCTACGAGCAGTACTTC. This sequence joins TRBV28 and TRBJ2-7, with TRBD1 matching over 7 bases. CDR1 and CDR2 (germline): MDHEN, SYDVKM. The CDR3 has 15 amino acids. V was clipped by 8 bases and J by 3 bases; unmatched bases: 13.

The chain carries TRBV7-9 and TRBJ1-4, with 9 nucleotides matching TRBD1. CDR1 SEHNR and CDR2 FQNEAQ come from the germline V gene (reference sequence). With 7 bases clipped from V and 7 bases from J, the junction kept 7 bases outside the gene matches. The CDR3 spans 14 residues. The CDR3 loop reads CASTSMTGGEKLFF. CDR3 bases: TGTGCCAGCACCTCTATGACAGGGGGTGAAAAACTGTTTTTT.

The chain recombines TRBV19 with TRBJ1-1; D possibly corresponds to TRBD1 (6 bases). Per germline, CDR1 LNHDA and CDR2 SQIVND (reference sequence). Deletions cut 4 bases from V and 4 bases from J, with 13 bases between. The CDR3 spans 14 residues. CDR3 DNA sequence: TGTGCCAGTAGTACCCCCACAGGGCGCACTGAAGCTTTCTTT. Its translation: CASSTPTGRTEAFF.

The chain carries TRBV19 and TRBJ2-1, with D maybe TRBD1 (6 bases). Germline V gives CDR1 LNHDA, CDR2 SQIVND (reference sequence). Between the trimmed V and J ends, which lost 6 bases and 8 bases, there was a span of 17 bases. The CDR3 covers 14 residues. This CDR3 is CASRDSGVVDEQFF. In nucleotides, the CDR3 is TGTGCCAGTAGGGACTCAGGGGTCGTAGATGAGCAGTTCTTC.

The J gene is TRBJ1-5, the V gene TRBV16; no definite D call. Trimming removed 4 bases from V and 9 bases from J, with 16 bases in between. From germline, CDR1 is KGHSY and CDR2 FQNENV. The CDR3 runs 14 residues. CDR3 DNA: TGTGCCAGCAGCCCGACGCAAGGCAGGCCGCCCCAGCATTTT. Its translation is CASSPTQGRPPQHF. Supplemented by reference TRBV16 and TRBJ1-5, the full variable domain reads GEEVAQTPKHLVRGEGQKAKLYCAPIKGHSYVFWYQQVLKNEFKFLISFQNENVFDETGMPKERFSAKCLPNSPCSLEIQATKLEDSAVYFCASSPTQGRPPQHFGDGTRLSIL.

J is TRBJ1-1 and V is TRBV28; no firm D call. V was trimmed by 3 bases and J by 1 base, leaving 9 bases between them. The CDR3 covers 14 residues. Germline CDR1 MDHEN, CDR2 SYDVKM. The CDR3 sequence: CASSFWVKNTEAFF. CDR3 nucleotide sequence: TGTGCCAGCAGTTTCTGGGTGAAGAACACTGAAGCTTTCTTT.

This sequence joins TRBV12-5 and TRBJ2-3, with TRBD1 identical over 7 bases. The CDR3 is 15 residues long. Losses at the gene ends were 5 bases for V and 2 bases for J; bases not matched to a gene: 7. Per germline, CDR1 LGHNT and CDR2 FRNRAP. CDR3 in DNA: TGTGCTAGTGGTCAGGGGACAGTGAACACAGATACGCAGTATTTT. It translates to CASGQGTVNTDTQYF. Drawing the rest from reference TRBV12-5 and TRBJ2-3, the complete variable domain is DARVTQTPRHKVTEMGQEVTMRCQPILGHNTVFWYRQTMMQGLELLAYFRNRAPLDDSGMPKDRFSAEMPDATLATLKIQPSEPRDSAVYFCASGQGTVNTDTQYFGPGTRLTVL.

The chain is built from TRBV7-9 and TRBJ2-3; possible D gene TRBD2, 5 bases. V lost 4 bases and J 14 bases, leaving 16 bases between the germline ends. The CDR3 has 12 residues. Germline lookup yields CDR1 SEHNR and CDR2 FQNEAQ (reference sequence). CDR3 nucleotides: TGTGCCAGCAGCTCTCTAGACTATGCGGCGTATTTT. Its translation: CASSSLDYAAYF.

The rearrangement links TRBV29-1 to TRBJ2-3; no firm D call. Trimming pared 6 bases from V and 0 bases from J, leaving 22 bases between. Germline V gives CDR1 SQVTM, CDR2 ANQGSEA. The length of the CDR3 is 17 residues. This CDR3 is CSVKGRRRFLSTDTQYF. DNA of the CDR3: TGCAGCGTCAAGGGCAGGCGCCGCTTCCTTAGCACAGATACGCAGTATTTT.

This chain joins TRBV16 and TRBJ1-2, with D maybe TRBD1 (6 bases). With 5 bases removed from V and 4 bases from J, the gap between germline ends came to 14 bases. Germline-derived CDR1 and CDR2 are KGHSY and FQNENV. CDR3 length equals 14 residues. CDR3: CASSAAEGGYGYTF. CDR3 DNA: TGTGCCAGCAGCGCTGCGGAGGGGGGCTATGGCTACACCTTC.

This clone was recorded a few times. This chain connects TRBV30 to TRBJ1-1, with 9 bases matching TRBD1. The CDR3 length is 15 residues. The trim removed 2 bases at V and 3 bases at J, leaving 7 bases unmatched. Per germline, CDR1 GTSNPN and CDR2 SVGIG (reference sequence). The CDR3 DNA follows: TGTGCCTGGAGTCCTACAGGGGGCTGGGACACTGAAGCTTTCTTT. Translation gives CAWSPTGGWDTEAFF. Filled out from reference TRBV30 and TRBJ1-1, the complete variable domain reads SQTIHQWPATLVQPVGSPLSLECTVEGTSNPNLYWYRQAAGRGLQLLFYSVGIGQISSEVPQNLSASRPQDRQFILSSKKLLLSDSGFYLCAWSPTGGWDTEAFFGQGTRLTVV.

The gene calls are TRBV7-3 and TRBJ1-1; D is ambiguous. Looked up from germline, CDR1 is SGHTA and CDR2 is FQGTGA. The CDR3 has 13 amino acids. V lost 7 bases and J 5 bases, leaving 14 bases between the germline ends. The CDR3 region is CASTRAGGTEAFF. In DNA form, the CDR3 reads TGTGCCAGCACCCGGGCCGGAGGGACTGAAGCTTTCTTT.